Here is one TCR beta chain with its context. What antigen it recognizes has not been identified. No much larger clonotype is one base removed from it; base qualities were not supplied. Library creation used 5' RACE. Sequencing took place on an Illumina HiSeq 2000. Template switching added a universal primer binding site, and the final cDNA carried a unique molecular identifier that allowed TCR cDNA molecules to be counted accurately. Specific primers in the conserved constant-segment region were used to synthesize first-strand cDNA for the TCR alpha and beta chains. To control for contamination, each cDNA library was double barcoded with a SMART-Mk sample barcode plus Illumina barcodes. TruSeq adapter sequences, together with Illumina sample barcodes, were added in two successive PCR steps. The Illumina HiSeq platform was used with custom primers to sequence TCR alpha and beta cDNA libraries. Turning to the authors' computational methods: MiGEC processed the raw reads to extract unique molecular identifiers, while MiXCR was used to determine the CDR3 positions. For each individual, recombination models were inferred using an EM algorithm with the repgenHMM and IGoR tools. Shared clonotype analysis was performed with the tcR package in R, normalizing sharing by the product of cloneset sizes. Out-of-frame nonproductive sequences were analyzed to study raw recombination free of thymic and clonal selection effects. In TCRdb, the public reads were trimmed at Q25 with fastp and aligned with MiXCR, with productive beta chains retained. Here each entry gathers all rows of one CDR3 protein and keeps the most common genes and DNA. The V and J calls reflect TCRdb's pipeline rather than the authors' work. This sample has fewer than 250,000 distinct CDR3 sequences in its table, and approximately 7.3% of those were observed once. About 5.8% of the sample goes to the ten largest clones.

The data stem from a study of identical twins listed by TCRdb under 2016. The study in broad terms: The study deep-sequenced TCR alpha and beta repertoires from monozygotic twins, unrelated adults of various ages and cord blood to test whether fetal clonotypes persist. To rule out contamination, the twin experiments were replicated at different times with different library preparation protocols. Summary of the overall study and its limitations: Excess twin sharing in beta out-of-frame sequences was weaker because fewer shared sequences lowered the signal-to-noise ratio. In monozygotic twins, recombination models systematically underestimated out-of-frame TCR alpha sharing, but the models matched the sharing seen between unrelated individuals. Out-of-frame TCR alpha sequences shared between twins showed an excess of low generation-probability sequences compared with coincidental sharing between unrelated individuals. Invariant T cells such as MAIT and iNKT could partly confound zero-insertion analyses, although diverse VJ usage argued against such confounding for most clonotypes. Fewer insertions were carried by abundant cord blood beta clonotypes; a weaker similar trend was observed in young adult naive repertoires, while no such trend was observed in memory repertoires. Because the same donors could not be followed over many years, the conclusions depended on cross-sectional statistical analysis.

The cysteine opens and the phenylalanine closes a CDR3 of 14 amino acids. The entry retains the CDR3 DNA only, 42 bases that are in frame from base 1. At the junction V is shortened by 6 bases and J by 5 bases, with 16 bases in between. In the germline V gene, CDR1 corresponds to SGHVS and CDR2 to FNYEAQ. Every donor in the study was a healthy Caucasian. Three pairs of female monozygotic twins, all aged roughly 18 to 29 years, were included in the twin cohort. Positive isolation kits from Invitrogen were used to isolate the CD4+ and CD8+ T cell populations. These data also formed part of another study, on yellow fever vaccine responses in identical twins. In that second paper, the authors write: The authors reported that the T cell response to vaccination in identical twins appeared partly convergent and partly personalized. In the study, vaccine-responding T cell clones were precisely tracked in identical twins.

The origin of this receptor is a woman under 30 in good health. The sequence joins TRBV7-6 to TRBJ1-1; TRBD1 might be the D gene, on 6 matching bases. The sequenced material came from CD8+ T cells sorted from blood. The nucleotides are TGTGCCAGCAGTCCCGCCAGGGGAGGTACTGAAGCTTTCTTT. Its amino acids are CASSPARGGTEAFF.